This T cell receptor beta chain is drawn from a study of early T cells in non-severe SARS-CoV-2 infection. Whole-study context: From unsorted whole blood, bulk RNA was sequenced, and the chains remained unpaired.

Study-level results: VDJdb matching skewed toward anti-spike CD8 responses, missing private and CD4 specificities.

CDR3 size: 18 residues. Germline V CDR1 and CDR2: SGHDT, YYEEEE. Trimming at V came to 4 bases and at J to 9 bases, leaving 17 bases not matched to a gene. As part of library construction, unique molecular identifiers were attached to individual cDNA molecules. TCRdb itself ran the 5' RACE reads through MiXCR, one entry per CDR3 protein. The table has roughly 51,000 distinct CDR3 sequences, roughly 10% seen once. This clonotype was counted between two and nine times. The antigen is not known. Input material: whole blood. The gene calls are TRBV5-6 and TRBJ2-1; 12 bases fit TRBD1. The sequence was obtained from an adult who was a healthcare worker with PCR-confirmed SARS-CoV-2 infection or an uninfected control (not recorded which). The CDR3 DNA reads TGTGCCAGCAGCCTGAGCCCGACCGGGACAGGGGGCTTCGGTGAGCAGTTCTTC. This encodes CASSLSPTGTGGFGEQFF.